This note documents a single T cell receptor (beta chain) sequence. What it recognizes is unknown. One entry per CDR3 protein, called by TCRdb with MiXCR from the RACE reads. Of 120,000 to 150,000 distinct CDR3 sequences listed, about an eighth were seen once; the top ten hold about 1.4%. These data are taken from a study of human T cells and chemical hapten exposure. Across the study: Enrolled patients were predominantly female and had alopecia areata, totalis or universalis. The study's findings and limits: Because all patients had alopecia, their immune responses might differ from healthy ones.

There are 16 residues in the CDR3. V shed 6 bases, J shed 3 bases, and the junction held 7 bases outside the gene matches. CDR1 is KGHSH and CDR2 is LQKENI in the germline V gene. The time point was: patch test 2, 6 weeks after DPC sensitization. Treatment of the sample: therapeutic diphenylcyclopropenone sensitization with weekly scalp DPC. The sequence was collected from a woman aged 45-65 years with alopecia areata. Some clones in this sample may be carry-over from other donors' samples. This specimen was whole blood, taken in connection with sensitization to the hapten diphenylcyclopropenone (DPC). V gene TRBV18 combines with J gene TRBJ2-7; 14 positions agree with TRBD2. The CDR3 protein is CASSRTSGGTLYEQYF. As DNA, the CDR3 is TGTGCCAGCTCCCGGACTAGCGGGGGGACTCTCTACGAGCAGTACTTC.